The 14 T cell receptor beta chains below were found in one sample sequenced in a study of response to subunit inactivated influenza vaccine. MiXCR was run by TCRdb on the RT-PCR reads, yielding one entry per CDR3 protein. The table records 500,000 or so distinct CDR3 sequences, over 9.5% of them present only once. The sample in question was PBMCs from blood, obtained more than 35 days after vaccination. All receptors come from a man aged 45-65 years who received an inactivated influenza vaccine.

V is TRBV5-1 and J is TRBJ2-2; TRBD1 is a possible D gene (6 bases). The CDR3 totals 16 residues. The V gene lost 6 bases and the J gene lost 8 bases, with 23 bases spanning the gap. Per germline, CDR1 SGHRS and CDR2 YFSETQ. The CDR3 spells CASMKSQGSVSGELFF. In DNA, the CDR3 is TGCGCCAGCATGAAAAGCCAGGGGTCAGTCTCAGGGGAGCTGTTTTTT.

The sample holds a few counts of this clonotype. This sequence joins TRBV20-1 and TRBJ1-5; a possible D gene is TRBD1 (6 bases). Germline lookup yields CDR1 DFQATT and CDR2 SNEGSKA (reference sequence). V lost 1 base and J 9 bases, leaving 13 bases between the germline ends. The CDR3 is 13 amino acids. The CDR3 sequence is CSARVPGAAPQHF. The CDR3 region has the DNA TGCAGTGCTAGAGTTCCGGGGGCAGCGCCCCAGCATTTT.

This clonotype was observed many times. The chain uses TRBV20-1 and TRBJ1-5; D gene uncertain. Trimming removed 4 bases from V and 7 bases from J, with 14 bases in between. Germline V CDR1 and CDR2: DFQATT, SNEGSKA (reference sequence). CDR3 size: 13 residues. CDR3 region: CSATQTASQPQHF. CDR3 sequence (DNA): TGCAGTGCTACTCAAACCGCCAGCCAGCCCCAGCATTTT.

This clonotype occurred many times. This sequence joins TRBV7-9 and TRBJ2-1; tentatively, D is TRBD2 (5 bases). The V gene's germline CDR1 is SEHNR and CDR2 FQNEAQ (reference sequence). The CDR3 is made up of 14 amino acids. V lost 4 bases, J lost 5 bases, and 12 bases lay in between. The CDR3 spells CASSSYRGNNEQFF. The CDR3, as DNA: TGTGCCAGCAGCTCATACCGGGGTAACAATGAGCAGTTCTTC.

The gene calls are TRBV5-6 and TRBJ2-5, with D unresolved. From germline, CDR1 is SGHDT and CDR2 YYEEEE. This CDR3 region has 13 residues. Deletions cut 0 bases from V and 9 bases from J, with 12 bases between. The DNA of the CDR3 is TGTGCCAGCAGCTTGGTAGGCGAATGGGCCCAGTACTTC. Translation: CASSLVGEWAQYF.

This clonotype has only a few counts. The CDR3 DNA reads as TGCAGTGCCCAGTCTTTAGGACTGGGCAATGGCTACACCTTC. It yields the protein CSAQSLGLGNGYTF. The rearrangement links TRBV20-1 to TRBJ1-2; D unresolved. Germline V gene lookup returns CDR1 DFQATT and CDR2 SNEGSKA (reference sequence). Deletions cut 6 bases from V and 6 bases from J, with 20 bases between. This CDR3 has 14 amino acids.

This clonotype was detected a few times. The chain couples TRBV21-1 to TRBJ2-7; the listed D gene, TRBD1, was not tested against the DNA. TRBV21-1 is a pseudogene segment. This CDR3 region has 15 residues. The CDR3 DNA follows: TGTGCCAGCAGCACTATAGACGGGGGCTGGCACGAGCAGTACTTC. This codes for CASSTIDGGWHEQYF.

The chain employs TRBV6-2 or TRBV6-3 and TRBJ2-2, with 9 bases lining up with TRBD2. The CDR3 spans 16 residues. V dropped 4 bases and J dropped 6; count of bases not matched to a gene: 9. From germline, CDR1 is MNHEY and CDR2 SVGEGT. In nucleotides, the CDR3 is TGTGCCAGCAGTTTCGTGATAGCGGGAGACCCCGGGGAGCTGTTTTTT. It specifies CASSFVIAGDPGELFF.

Only a few counts were recorded for this clonotype. The rearrangement joins TRBV15 to TRBJ1-1; D is possibly TRBD1 (5 bases). From germline, CDR1 is LNHNV and CDR2 YYDKDF (reference sequence). Trimming removed 3 bases from V and 10 bases from J, with 21 bases in between. The CDR3 consists of 15 residues. The CDR3 DNA reads as TGTGCCACCAGCAGGTTGAACCGGGACCACCAGAGAGCTTTCTTT. Translated: CATSRLNRDHQRAFF.

Details on this clonotype: A much larger clone lies a single base off, so this may be a read error. The gene calls are TRBV29-1 and TRBJ2-1, with D possibly matching TRBD1 (6 bases). The CDR3 is 15 residues long. Germline CDR1 and CDR2: SQVTM and ANQGSEA. The CDR3 DNA follows: TGCATCGTTGAAGCAGGAGACAGGCTATACAATGAGCAGTTCTTC. Its protein product is CIVEAGDRLYNEQFF.

This clonotype was picked up many times. The genes are TRBV29-1 and TRBJ2-1, with 9 positions matching TRBD2. The CDR3 is 15 residues long. Looked up from germline, CDR1 is SQVTM and CDR2 is ANQGSEA. V was pared by 0 bases and J by 5 bases, with 5 bases of the junction left unmatched. The chain's CDR3 is CSVEDRLAGHNEQFF. The DNA for the CDR3 is TGCAGCGTTGAAGATCGGCTAGCGGGACACAATGAGCAGTTCTTC.

This clonotype turned up a few times. The chain uses TRBV11-2 and TRBJ2-4, with 11 bases aligning to TRBD2. Germline V gene lookup returns CDR1 SGHAT and CDR2 FQNNGV. The CDR3 covers 17 residues. J gave up 3 bases and V 4 bases, and 8 bases lay outside the gene matches. DNA for the CDR3: TGTGCCAGCAGCTCCCAGGGTAGCGGGAGGGACAAAAACATTCAGTACTTC. Its translation: CASSSQGSGRDKNIQYF.

Of note for this clonotype: Since a much larger clone is just one base distant, this may be a read error. The chain uses TRBV7-2 and TRBJ2-2; weak D call: TRBD2 (5 bases). CDR1 is SGHTA, CDR2 FQGNSA, per germline. This CDR3 region has 13 residues. CDR3 amino acids: CASSLASTGELVF. CDR3 coding DNA: TGTGCCAGCAGCTTAGCGTCCACCGGGGAGCTGGTTTTT.

The rearrangement joins TRBV5-6 to TRBJ2-3; D possibly corresponds to TRBD2 (6 bases). Trimming took 2 bases from V and 0 from J, leaving 10 bases between them. The germline V gene has CDR1 SGHDT and CDR2 YYEEEE. The CDR3 covers 15 residues. The CDR3 protein is CASSFAGWSTDTQYF. The CDR3 region has the DNA TGTGCCAGCAGCTTTGCGGGATGGAGCACAGATACGCAGTATTTT.